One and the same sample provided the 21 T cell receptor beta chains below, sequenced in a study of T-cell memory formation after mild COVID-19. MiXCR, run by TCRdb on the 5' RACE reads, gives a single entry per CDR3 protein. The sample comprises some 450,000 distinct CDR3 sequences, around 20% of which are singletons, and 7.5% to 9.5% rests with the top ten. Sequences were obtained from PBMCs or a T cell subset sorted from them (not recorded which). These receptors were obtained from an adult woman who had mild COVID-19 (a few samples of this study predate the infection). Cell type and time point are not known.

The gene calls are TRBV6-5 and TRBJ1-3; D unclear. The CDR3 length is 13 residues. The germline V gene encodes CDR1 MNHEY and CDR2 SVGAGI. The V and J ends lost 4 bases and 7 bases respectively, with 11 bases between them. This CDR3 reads CASSSPAMNTIYF. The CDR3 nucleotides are TGTGCCAGCAGTTCCCCAGCGATGAACACCATATATTTT.

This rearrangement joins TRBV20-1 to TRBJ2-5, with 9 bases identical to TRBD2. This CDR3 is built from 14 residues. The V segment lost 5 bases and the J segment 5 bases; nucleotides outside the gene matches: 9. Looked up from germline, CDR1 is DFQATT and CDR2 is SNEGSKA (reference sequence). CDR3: CSAPRAGGGETQYF. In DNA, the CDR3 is TGCAGTGCTCCGCGAGCGGGAGGAGGGGAGACCCAGTACTTC.

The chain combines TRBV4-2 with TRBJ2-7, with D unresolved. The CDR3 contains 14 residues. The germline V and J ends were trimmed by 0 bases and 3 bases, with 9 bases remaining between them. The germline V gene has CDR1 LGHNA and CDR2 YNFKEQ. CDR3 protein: CASSQELIGYEQYF. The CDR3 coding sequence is TGTGCCAGCAGCCAAGAACTGATAGGCTACGAGCAGTACTTC.

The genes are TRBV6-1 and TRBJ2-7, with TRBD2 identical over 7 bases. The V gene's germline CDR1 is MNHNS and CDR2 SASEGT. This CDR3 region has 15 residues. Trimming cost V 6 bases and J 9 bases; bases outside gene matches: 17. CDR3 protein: CASRPFRGVDGGQYF. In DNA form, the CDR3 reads TGTGCCAGCAGACCCTTTCGGGGGGTGGATGGGGGGCAGTACTTC.

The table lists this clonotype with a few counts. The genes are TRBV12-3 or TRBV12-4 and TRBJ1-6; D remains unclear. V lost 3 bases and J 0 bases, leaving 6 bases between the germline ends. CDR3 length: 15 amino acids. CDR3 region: CASSFGGSYNSPLHF. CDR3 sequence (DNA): TGTGCCAGCAGTTTCGGCGGCTCCTATAATTCACCCCTCCACTTT.

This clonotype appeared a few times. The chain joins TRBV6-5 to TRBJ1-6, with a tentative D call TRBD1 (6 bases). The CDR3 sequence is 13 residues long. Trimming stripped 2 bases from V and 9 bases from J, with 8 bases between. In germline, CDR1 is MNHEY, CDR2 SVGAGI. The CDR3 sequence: CASSYIRGSPLHF. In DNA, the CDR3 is TGTGCCAGCAGTTACATCAGGGGTTCACCCCTCCACTTT.

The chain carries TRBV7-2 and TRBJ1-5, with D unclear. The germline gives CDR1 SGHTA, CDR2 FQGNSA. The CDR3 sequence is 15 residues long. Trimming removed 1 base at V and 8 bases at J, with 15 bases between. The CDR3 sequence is CASSLDSVGMKPQHF. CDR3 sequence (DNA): TGTGCCAGCAGCTTAGACTCAGTAGGGATGAAGCCCCAGCATTTT.

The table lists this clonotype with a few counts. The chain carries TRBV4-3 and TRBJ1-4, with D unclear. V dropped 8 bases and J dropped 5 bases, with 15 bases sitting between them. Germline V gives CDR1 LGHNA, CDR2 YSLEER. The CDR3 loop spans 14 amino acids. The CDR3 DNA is TGCGCCAGCCGGTCGACAAGGTGGAATGAAAAACTGTTTTTT. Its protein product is CASRSTRWNEKLFF.

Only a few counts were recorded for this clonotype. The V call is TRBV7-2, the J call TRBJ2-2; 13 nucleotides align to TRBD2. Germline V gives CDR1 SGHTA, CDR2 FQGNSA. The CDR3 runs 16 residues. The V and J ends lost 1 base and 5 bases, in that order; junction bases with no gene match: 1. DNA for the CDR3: TGTGCCAGCAGCTTAGTACTAGCGGGAGGGACCGGGGAGCTGTTTTTT. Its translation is CASSLVLAGGTGELFF.

The CDR3 coding sequence is TGCAGTGCTAGTCCAGCGGGAGGGTACACAGATACGCAGTATTTT. This encodes CSASPAGGYTDTQYF. V gene TRBV20-1 combines with J gene TRBJ2-3; 10 bases agree with TRBD2. The CDR3 totals 15 residues. From germline, CDR1 is DFQATT and CDR2 SNEGSKA (reference sequence). V trimming: 3 bases; J trimming: 2 bases; junction bases outside the gene matches: 5.

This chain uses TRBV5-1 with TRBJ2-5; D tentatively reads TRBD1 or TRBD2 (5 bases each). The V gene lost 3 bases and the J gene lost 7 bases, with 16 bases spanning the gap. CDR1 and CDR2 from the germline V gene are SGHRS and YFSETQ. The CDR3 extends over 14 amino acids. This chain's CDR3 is CASSSGPDYRTQYF. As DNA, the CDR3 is TGCGCCAGCAGCTCGGGACCAGATTATCGGACCCAGTACTTC.

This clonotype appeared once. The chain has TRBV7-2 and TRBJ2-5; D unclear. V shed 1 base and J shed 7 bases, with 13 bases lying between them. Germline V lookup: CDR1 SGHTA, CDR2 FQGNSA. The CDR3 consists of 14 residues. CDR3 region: CASSLEERLRTQYF. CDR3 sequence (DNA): TGTGCCAGCAGCTTAGAGGAGCGACTTCGGACCCAGTACTTC. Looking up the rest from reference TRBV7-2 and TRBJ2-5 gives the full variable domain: GAGVSQSPSNKVTEKGKDVELRCDPISGHTALYWYRQSLGQGLEFLIYFQGNSAPDKSGLPSDRFSAERTGGSVSTLTIQRTQQEDSAVYLCASSLEERLRTQYFGPGTRLLVL.

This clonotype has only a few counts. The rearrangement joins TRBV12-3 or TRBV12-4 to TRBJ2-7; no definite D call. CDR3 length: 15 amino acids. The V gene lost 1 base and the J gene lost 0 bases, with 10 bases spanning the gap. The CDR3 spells CASSLVGGSSYEQYF. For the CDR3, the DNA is TGTGCCAGCAGTTTAGTAGGTGGTAGCTCCTACGAGCAGTACTTC.

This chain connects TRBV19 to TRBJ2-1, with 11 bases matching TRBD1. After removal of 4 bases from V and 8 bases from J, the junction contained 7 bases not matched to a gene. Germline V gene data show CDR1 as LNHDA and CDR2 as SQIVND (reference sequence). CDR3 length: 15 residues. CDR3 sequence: CASSTWDRGSDEQFF. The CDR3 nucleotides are TGTGCCAGTAGTACATGGGACAGGGGGAGCGATGAGCAGTTCTTC. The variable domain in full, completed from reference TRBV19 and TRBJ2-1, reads DGGITQSPKYLFRKEGQNVTLSCEQNLNHDAMYWYRQDPGQGLRLIYYSQIVNDFQKGDIAEGYSVSREKKESFPLTVTSAQKNPTAFYLCASSTWDRGSDEQFFGPGTRLTVL.

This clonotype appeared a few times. The CDR3 reads CSAPAGLSDTQYF. The CDR3 DNA follows: TGCAGTGCCCCAGCGGGTCTATCTGATACGCAGTATTTT. The chain uses TRBV20-1 and TRBJ2-3, with D possibly matching TRBD2 (6 bases). The CDR3 contains 13 residues. The V and J ends lost 6 bases and 6 bases respectively, with 16 bases between them. Germline CDR1 is DFQATT and CDR2 is SNEGSKA (reference sequence).

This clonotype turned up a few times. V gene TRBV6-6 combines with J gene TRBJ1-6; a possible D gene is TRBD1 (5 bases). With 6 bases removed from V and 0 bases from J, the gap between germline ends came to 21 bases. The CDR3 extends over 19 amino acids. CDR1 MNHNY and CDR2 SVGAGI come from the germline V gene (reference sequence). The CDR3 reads CASSLLGAELGSYNSPLHF. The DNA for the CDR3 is TGTGCCAGCAGCCTTTTAGGGGCTGAACTTGGCTCCTATAATTCACCCCTCCACTTT.

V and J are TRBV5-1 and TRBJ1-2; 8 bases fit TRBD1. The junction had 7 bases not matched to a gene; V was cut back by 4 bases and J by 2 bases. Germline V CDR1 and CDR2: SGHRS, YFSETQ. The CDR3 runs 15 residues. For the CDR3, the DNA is TGCGCCAGCAGCGGAGGGACAGGCCAAAACTATGGCTACACCTTC. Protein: CASSGGTGQNYGYTF.

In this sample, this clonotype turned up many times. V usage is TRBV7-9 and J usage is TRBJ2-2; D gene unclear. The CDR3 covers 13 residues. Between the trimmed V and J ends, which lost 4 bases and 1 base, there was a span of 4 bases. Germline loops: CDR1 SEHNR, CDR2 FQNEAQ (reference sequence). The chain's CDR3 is CASSSKNTGELFF. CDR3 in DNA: TGTGCCAGCAGCTCTAAGAACACCGGGGAGCTGTTTTTT.

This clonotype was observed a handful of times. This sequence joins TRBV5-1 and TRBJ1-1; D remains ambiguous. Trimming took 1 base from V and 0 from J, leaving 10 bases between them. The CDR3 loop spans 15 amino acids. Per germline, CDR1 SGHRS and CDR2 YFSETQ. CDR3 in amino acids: CASSLTRQLNTEAFF. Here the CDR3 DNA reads TGCGCCAGCAGCTTGACGAGGCAGCTGAACACTGAAGCTTTCTTT.

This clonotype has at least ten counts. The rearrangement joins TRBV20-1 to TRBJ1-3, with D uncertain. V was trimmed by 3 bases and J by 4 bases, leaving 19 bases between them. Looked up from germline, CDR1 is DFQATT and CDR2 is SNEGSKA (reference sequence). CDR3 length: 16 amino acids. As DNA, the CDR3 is TGCAGTGCTAGCCTACTTGGTGGGGTGGGCGGAAACACCATATATTTT. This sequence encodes CSASLLGGVGGNTIYF.

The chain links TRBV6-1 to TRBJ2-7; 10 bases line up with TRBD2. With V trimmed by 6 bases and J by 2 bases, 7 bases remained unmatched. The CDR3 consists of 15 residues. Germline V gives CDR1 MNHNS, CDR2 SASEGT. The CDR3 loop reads CASRALAGAPYEQYF. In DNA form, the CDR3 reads TGTGCCAGCAGAGCCCTAGCGGGGGCCCCCTACGAGCAGTACTTC.